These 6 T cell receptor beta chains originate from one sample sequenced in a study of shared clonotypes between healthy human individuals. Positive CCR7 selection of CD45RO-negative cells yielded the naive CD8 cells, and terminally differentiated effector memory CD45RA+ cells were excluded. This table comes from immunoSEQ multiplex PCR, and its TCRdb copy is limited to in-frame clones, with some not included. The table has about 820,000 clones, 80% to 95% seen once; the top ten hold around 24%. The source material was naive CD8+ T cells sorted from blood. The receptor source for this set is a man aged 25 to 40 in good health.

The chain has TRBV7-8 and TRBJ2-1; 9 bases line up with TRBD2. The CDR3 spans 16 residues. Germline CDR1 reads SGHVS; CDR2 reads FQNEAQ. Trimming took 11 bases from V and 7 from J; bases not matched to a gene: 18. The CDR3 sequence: CAGMGGGVKTGNEQFF. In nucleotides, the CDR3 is TGTGCCGGTATGGGCGGGGGGGTGAAGACAGGGAATGAGCAGTTCTTC.

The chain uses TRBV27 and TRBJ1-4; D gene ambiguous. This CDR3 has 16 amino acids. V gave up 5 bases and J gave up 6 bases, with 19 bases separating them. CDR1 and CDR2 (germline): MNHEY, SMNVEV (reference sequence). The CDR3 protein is CASSQIGAEVDEKLFF. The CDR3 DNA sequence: TGTGCCAGCAGTCAAATCGGAGCCGAGGTTGATGAAAAACTGTTTTTT.

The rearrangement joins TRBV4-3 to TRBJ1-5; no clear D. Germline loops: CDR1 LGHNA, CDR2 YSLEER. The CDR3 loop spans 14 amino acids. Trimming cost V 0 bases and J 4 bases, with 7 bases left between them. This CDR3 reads CASSQDRINQPQHF. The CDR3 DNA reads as TGCGCCAGCAGCCAAGATAGGATAAATCAGCCCCAGCATTTT.

In DNA, the CDR3 is TGTGCCAGCAGTTACTCTGGGTGGGGGGCCAACGTCCTGACTTTC. Its protein is CASSYSGWGANVLTF. The V call is TRBV6-5, the J call TRBJ2-6; D gene ambiguous. The CDR3 spans 15 residues. Germline V CDR1 and CDR2: MNHEY, SVGAGI. Trimming shortened V by 0 bases and J by 4 bases, and 7 bases separated the two germline ends.

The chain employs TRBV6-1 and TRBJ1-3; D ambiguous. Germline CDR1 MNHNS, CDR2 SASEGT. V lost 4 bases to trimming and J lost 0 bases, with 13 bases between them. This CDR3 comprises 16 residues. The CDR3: CASSAVWETSGNTIYF. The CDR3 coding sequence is TGTGCCAGCAGTGCGGTATGGGAGACCTCTGGAAACACCATATATTTT.

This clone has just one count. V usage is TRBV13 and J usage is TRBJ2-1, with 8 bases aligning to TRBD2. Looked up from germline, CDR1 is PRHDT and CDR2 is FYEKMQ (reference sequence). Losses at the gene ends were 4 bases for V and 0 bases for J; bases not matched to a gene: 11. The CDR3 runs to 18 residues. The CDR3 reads CASSSEPAGANSYNEQFF. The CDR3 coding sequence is TGTGCCAGCAGCTCGGAACCAGCGGGAGCGAACTCCTACAATGAGCAGTTCTTC.